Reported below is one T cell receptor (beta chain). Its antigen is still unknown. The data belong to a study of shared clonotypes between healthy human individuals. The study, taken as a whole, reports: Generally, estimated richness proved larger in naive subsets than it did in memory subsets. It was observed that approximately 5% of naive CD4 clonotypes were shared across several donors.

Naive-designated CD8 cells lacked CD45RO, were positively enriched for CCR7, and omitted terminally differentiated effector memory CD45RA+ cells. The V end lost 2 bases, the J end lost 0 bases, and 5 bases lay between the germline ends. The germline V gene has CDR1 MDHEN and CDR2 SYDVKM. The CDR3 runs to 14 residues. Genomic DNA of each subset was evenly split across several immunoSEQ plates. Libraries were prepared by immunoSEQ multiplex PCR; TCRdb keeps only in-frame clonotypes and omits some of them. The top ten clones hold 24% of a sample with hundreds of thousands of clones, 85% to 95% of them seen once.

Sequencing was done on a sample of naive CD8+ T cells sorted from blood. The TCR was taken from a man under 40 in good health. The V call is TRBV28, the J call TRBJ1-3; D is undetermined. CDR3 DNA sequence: TGTGCCAGCAGTTTACGGAACTCTGGAAACACCATATATTTT. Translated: CASSLRNSGNTIYF.